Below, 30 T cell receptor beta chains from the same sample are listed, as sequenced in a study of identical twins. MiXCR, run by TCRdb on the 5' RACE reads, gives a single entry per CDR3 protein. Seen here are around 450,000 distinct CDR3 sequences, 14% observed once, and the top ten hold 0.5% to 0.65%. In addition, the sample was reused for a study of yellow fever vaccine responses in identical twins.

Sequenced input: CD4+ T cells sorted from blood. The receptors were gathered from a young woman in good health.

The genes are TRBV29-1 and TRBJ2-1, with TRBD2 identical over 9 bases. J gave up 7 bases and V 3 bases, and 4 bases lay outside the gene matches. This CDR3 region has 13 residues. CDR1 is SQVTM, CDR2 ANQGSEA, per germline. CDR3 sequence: CSVDFAGGNEQFF. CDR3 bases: TGCAGCGTTGATTTTGCGGGAGGGAATGAGCAGTTCTTC.

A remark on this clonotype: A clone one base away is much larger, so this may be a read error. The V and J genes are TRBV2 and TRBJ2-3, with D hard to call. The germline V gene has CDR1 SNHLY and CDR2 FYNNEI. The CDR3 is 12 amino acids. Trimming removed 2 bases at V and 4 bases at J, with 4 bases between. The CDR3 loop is CASSESADTQYF. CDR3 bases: TGTGCCAGCAGTGAATCCGCAGATACGCAGTATTTT.

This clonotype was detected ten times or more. Here the CDR3 reads CASSSTGGRTDTQYF. In DNA, the CDR3 is TGTGCCAGCAGCTCTACGGGGGGCCGCACAGATACGCAGTATTTT. V gene TRBV7-8 combines with J gene TRBJ2-3, with D possibly being TRBD2 (7 bases). Germline loops: CDR1 SGHVS, CDR2 FQNEAQ. This CDR3 is built from 15 residues. Trimming removed 4 bases at V and 1 base at J, with 12 bases between.

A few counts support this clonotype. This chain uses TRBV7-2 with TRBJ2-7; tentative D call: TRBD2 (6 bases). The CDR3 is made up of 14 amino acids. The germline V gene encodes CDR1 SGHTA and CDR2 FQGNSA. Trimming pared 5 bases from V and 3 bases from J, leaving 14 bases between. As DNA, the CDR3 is TGTGCCAGCAGCCCCGGGACTTACCTCTACGAGCAGTACTTC. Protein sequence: CASSPGTYLYEQYF.

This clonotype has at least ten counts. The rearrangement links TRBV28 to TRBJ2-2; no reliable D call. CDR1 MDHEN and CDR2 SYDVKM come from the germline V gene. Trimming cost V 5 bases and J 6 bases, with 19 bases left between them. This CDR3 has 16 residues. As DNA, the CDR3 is TGTGCCAGCAGTCCTCGGCTAGTGGGGTTCGCCGGGGAGCTGTTTTTT. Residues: CASSPRLVGFAGELFF.

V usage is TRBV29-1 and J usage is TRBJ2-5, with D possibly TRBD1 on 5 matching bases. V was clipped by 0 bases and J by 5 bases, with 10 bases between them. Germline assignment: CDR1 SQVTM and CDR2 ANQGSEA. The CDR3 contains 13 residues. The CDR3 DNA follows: TGCAGCGTTGAAGATCCAGGGTTGGAGACCCAGTACTTC. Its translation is CSVEDPGLETQYF.

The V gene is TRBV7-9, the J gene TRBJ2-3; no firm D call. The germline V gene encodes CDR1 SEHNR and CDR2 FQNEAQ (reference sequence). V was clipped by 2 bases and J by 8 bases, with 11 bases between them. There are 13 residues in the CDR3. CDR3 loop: CASSLTSTGTQYF. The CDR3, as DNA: TGTGCCAGCAGCTTAACGTCAACGGGTACGCAGTATTTT.

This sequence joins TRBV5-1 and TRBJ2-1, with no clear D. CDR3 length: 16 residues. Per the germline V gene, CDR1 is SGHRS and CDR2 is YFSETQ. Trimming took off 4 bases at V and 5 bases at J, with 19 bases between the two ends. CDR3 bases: TGCGCCAGCAGCCCTCTCGGGTGGGAAACCCACAATGAGCAGTTCTTC. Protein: CASSPLGWETHNEQFF.

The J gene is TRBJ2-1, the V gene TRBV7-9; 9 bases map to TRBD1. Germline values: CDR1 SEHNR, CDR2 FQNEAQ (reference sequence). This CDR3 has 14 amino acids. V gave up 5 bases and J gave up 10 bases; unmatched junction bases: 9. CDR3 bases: TGTGCCAGCAGCCTGGGACAGGGCTTAGGGGAGCAGTTCTTC. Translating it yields CASSLGQGLGEQFF.

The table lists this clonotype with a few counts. The CDR3 here is CASGGQDLTPDTQYF. The CDR3 DNA sequence: TGCGCCAGCGGTGGGCAGGACCTCACTCCAGATACGCAGTATTTT. The J gene is TRBJ2-3, the V gene TRBV4-3; unclear D gene. V lost 8 bases and J 4 bases, leaving 19 bases between the germline ends. This CDR3 comprises 15 residues. Germline V gene data show CDR1 as LGHNA and CDR2 as YSLEER.

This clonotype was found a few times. CDR3 sequence (DNA): TGCAGTGCTAGAGGACTAGCGGGAGGGAATACAGATACGCAGTATTTT. As protein: CSARGLAGGNTDTQYF. The chain carries TRBV20-1 and TRBJ2-3, with 14 bases fitting TRBD2. The CDR3 length is 16 residues. The germline gives CDR1 DFQATT, CDR2 SNEGSKA (reference sequence). Unmatched junction bases numbered 3, after V lost 1 base and J lost 3 bases.

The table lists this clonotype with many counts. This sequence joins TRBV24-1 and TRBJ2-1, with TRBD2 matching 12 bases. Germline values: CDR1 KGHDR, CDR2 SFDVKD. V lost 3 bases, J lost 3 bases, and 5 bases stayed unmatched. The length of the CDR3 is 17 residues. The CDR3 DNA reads TGTGCCACCAGTGATCCAAGGACTAGCGGGATCTACAATGAGCAGTTCTTC. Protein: CATSDPRTSGIYNEQFF.

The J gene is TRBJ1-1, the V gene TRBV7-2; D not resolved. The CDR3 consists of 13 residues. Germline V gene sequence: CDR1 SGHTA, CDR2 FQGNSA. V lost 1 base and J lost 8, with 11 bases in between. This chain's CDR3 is CASSLEEAREAFF. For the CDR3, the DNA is TGTGCCAGCAGCTTAGAAGAGGCGCGAGAAGCTTTCTTT. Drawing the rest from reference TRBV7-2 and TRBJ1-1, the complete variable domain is GAGVSQSPSNKVTEKGKDVELRCDPISGHTALYWYRQSLGQGLEFLIYFQGNSAPDKSGLPSDRFSAERTGGSVSTLTIQRTQQEDSAVYLCASSLEEAREAFFGQGTRLTVV.

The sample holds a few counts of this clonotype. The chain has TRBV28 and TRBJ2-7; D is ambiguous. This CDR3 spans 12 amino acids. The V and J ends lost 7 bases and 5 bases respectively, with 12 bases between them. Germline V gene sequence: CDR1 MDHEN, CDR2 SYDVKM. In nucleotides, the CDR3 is TGTGCCAGCATTGGGCTCGCCCACGAGCAGTACTTC. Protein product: CASIGLAHEQYF.

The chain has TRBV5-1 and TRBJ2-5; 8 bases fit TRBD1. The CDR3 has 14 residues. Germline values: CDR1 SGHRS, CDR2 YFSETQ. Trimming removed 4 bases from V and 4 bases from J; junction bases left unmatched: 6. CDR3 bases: TGCGCCAGCAGCCTCGGACAGGGTGGAGAGACCCAGTACTTC. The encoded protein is CASSLGQGGETQYF.

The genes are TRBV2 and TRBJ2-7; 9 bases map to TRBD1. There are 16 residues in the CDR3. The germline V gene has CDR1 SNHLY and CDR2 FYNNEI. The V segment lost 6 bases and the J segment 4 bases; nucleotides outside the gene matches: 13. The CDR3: CASSDLTGGALYEQYF. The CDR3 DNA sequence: TGTGCCAGCAGCGACCTCACAGGGGGCGCTTTGTACGAGCAGTACTTC. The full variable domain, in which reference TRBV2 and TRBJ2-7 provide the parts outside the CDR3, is EPEVTQTPSHQVTQMGQEVILRCVPISNHLYFYWYRQILGQKVEFLVSFYNNEISEKSEIFDDQFSVERPDGSNFTLKIRSTKLEDSAMYFCASSDLTGGALYEQYFGPGTRLTVT.

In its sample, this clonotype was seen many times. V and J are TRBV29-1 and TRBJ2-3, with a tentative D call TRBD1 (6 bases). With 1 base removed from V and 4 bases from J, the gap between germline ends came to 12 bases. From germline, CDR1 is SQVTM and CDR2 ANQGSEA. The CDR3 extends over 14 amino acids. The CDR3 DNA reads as TGCAGCGTTGAAGCACAGGGCGGTCCAGATACGCAGTATTTT. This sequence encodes CSVEAQGGPDTQYF.

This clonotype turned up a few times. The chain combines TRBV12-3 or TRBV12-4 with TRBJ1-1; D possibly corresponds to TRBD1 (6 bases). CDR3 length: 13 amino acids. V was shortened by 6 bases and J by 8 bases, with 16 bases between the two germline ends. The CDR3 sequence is CASRPRRGREAFF. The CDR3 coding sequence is TGTGCCAGCAGACCACGCAGGGGCCGGGAAGCTTTCTTT.

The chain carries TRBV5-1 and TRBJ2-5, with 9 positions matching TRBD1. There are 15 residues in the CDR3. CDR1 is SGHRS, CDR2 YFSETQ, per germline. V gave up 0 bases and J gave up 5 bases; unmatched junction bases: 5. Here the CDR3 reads CASSLDPGQGETQYF. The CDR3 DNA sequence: TGCGCCAGCAGCTTGGATCCGGGACAGGGTGAGACCCAGTACTTC.

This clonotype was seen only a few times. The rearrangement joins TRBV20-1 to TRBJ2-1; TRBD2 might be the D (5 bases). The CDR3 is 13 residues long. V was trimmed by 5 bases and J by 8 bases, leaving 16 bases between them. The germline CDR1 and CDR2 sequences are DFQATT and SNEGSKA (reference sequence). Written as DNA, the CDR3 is TGCAGTGCTTTTAAGTCGGGGTTCCATGAGCAGTTCTTC. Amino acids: CSAFKSGFHEQFF.

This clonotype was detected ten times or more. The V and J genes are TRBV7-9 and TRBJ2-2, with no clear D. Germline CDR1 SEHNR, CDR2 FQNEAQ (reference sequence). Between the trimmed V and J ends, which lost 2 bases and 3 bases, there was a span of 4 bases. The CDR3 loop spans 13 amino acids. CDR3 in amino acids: CASSLLDTGELFF. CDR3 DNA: TGTGCCAGCAGCTTACTGGACACCGGGGAGCTGTTTTTT.

The CDR3 nucleotides are TGTGCCAGCAGCGTAGGTGAAGGGGACGGTCAGCCCCAGCATTTT. Translated: CASSVGEGDGQPQHF. This sequence joins TRBV9 and TRBJ1-5, with a possible D match to TRBD1 (5 bases). The V end was cut by 0 bases, the J end by 6 bases, with 13 bases between. The germline V gene encodes CDR1 SGDLS and CDR2 YYNGEE. This CDR3 region has 15 residues. Looking up the rest from reference TRBV9 and TRBJ1-5 gives the full variable domain: DSGVTQTPKHLITATGQRVTLRCSPRSGDLSVYWYQQSLDQGLQFLIQYYNGEERAKGNILERFSAQQFPDLHSELNLSSLELGDSALYFCASSVGEGDGQPQHFGDGTRLSIL.

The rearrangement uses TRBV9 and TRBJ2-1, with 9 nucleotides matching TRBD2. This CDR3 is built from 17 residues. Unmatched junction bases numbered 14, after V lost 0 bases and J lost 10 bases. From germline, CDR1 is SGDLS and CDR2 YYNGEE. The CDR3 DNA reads TGTGCCAGCAGCGTAGCCTTACGGGCGGGGGGGCCATCGGAGCAGTTCTTC. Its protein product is CASSVALRAGGPSEQFF.

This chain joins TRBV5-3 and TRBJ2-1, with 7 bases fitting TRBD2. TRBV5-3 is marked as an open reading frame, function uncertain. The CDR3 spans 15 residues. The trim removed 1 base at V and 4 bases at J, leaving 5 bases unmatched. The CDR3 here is CARSLLAELYNEQFF. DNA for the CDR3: TGTGCCAGAAGCTTGCTAGCGGAGCTTTACAATGAGCAGTTCTTC.

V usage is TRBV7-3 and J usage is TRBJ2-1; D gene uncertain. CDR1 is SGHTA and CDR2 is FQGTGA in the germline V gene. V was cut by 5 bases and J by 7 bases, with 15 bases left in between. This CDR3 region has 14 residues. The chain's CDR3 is CASSPSGARNEQFF. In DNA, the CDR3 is TGTGCCAGCAGCCCGTCAGGAGCTCGGAATGAGCAGTTCTTC.

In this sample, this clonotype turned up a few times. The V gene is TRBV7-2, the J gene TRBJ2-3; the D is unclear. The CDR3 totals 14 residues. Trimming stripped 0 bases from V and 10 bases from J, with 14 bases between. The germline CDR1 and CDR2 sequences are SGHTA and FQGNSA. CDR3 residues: CASSLAGMVFAQYF. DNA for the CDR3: TGTGCCAGCAGCTTAGCAGGGATGGTTTTCGCGCAGTATTTT.

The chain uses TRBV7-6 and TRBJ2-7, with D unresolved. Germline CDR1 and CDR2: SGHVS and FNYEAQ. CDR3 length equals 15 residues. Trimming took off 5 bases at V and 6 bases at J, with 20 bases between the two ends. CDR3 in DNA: TGTGCCAGCAGCCTCCCTCGGGCCCCTAACTCCGAGCAGTACTTC. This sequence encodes CASSLPRAPNSEQYF.

The CDR3 DNA sequence: TGCGCCAGCAGTTCCGGGACAGGGGGCGCGGGTAGCGTCTACGAGCAGTACTTC. Translation: CASSSGTGGAGSVYEQYF. The chain joins TRBV10-1 to TRBJ2-7, with 12 nucleotides matching TRBD1. J gave up 3 bases and V 5 bases, and 14 bases lay outside the gene matches. The germline gives CDR1 WNHNN, CDR2 SYGVQD (reference sequence). The CDR3 runs to 18 residues.

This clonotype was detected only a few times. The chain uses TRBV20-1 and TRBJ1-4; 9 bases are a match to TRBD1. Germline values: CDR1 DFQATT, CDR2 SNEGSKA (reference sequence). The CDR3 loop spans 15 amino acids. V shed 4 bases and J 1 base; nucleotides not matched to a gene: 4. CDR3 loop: CSATRDRVTNEKLFF. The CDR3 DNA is TGCAGTGCTACCCGGGACAGGGTAACTAATGAAAAACTGTTTTTT.

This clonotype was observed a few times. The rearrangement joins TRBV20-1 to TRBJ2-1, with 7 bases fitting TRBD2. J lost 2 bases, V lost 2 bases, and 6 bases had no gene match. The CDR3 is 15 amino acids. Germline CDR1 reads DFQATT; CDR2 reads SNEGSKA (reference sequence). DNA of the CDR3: TGCAGTGCTAGACCTCCGGGACTAACCTACAATGAGCAGTTCTTC. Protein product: CSARPPGLTYNEQFF.